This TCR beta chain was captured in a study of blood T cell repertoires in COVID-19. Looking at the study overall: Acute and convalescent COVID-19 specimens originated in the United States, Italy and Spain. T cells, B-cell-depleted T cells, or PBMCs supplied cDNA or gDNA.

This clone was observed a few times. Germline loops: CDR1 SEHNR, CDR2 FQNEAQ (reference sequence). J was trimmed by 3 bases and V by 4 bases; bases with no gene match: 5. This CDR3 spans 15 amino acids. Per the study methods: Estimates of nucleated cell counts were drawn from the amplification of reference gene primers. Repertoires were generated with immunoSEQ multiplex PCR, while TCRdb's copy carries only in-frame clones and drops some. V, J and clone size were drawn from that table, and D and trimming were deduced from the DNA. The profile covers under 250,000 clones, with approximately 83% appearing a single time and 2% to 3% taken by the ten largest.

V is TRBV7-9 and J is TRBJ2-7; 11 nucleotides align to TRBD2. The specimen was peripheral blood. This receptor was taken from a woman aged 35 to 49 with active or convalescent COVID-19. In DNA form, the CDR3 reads TGTGCCAGCAGCTCGACTAGCGGGGATTACTACGAGCAGTACTTC. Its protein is CASSSTSGDYYEQYF.